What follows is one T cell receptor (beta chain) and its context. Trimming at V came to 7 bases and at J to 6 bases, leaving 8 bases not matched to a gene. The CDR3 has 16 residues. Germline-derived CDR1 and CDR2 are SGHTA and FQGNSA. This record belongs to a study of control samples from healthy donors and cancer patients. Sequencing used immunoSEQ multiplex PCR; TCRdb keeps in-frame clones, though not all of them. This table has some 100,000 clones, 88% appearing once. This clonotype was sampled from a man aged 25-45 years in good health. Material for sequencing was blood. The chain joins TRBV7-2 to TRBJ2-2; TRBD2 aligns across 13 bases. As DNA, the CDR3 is TGTGCCAGCAATCGACTAGCGGGAGGCCGGGCCGGGGAGCTGTTTTTT. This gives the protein CASNRLAGGRAGELFF.